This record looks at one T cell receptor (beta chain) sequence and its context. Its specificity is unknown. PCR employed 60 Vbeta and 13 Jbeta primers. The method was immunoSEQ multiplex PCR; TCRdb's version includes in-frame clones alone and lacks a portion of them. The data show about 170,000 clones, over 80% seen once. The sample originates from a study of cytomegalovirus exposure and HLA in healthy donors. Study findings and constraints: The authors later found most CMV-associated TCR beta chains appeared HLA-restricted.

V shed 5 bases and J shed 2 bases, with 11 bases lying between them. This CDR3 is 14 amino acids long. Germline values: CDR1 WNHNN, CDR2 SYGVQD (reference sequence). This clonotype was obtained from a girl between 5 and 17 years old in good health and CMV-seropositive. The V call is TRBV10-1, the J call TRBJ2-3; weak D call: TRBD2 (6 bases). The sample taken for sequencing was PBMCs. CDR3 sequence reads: CASSSSGLTDTQYF. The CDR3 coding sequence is TGCGCCAGCAGTAGTAGCGGCCTCACAGATACGCAGTATTTT.